The subject of this entry is one T cell receptor beta chain. One end of the junction fails to match germline, which may point to a read error. CDR1 and CDR2 (germline): SGHRS, YFSETQ. This CDR3 spans 15 amino acids. Clones were sequenced by immunoSEQ multiplex PCR, and TCRdb holds only the in-frame ones, with some missing. The sample shows about half a million clones, roughly 80% of them seen only once. The record originates from a study of shared clonotypes between healthy human individuals. The sequenced sample was PBMCs. This receptor was obtained from a woman in her thirties or forties in good health. Some clones in this sample may be carry-over from other donors' samples. The gene calls are TRBV5-1 and TRBJ2-7; D may be TRBD2 (6 bases). CDR3 DNA sequence: TGCGCCAGCAAGGCTGACGGGAGTGGGTCCTCCGAGCAGTACTTC. Translating it yields CASKADGSGSSEQYF.